Listed below are T cell receptor beta chains from one sample, sequenced in a study of regulatory T cells in long-lasting Graves disease. TCRdb recomputed calls from the multiplex PCR reads with MiXCR, one row per CDR3 protein. Here the sample spans around 500,000 distinct CDR3 sequences, approximately 13% being singletons. These data were also filed under a second study, of T cells in Graves' hyperthyroidism and ophthalmopathy.

Sequencing was performed on peripheral blood mononuclear cells (PBMCs), taken at new diagnosis, from a patient treated with antithyroid drugs. These receptors were obtained from a man younger than 40 with Graves disease. CDR3s include the opening cysteine and the closing phenylalanine or tryptophan. Each record gives: J gene, D gene, V gene, clone size, CDR3 protein, CDR3 DNA. A D gene is named only where the DNA matches it firmly. Rows give clone size only sometimes, using once, few, many, or a class for an expanded clone.

TRBJ2-2	NA	TRBV19	many	CASLEGSANTGELFF	TGTGCCAGTCTGGAGGGGTCCGCGAACACCGGGGAGCTGTTTTTT
TRBJ1-1	NA	TRBV6-2/TRBV6-3	few	CASTNRVNTEAFF	TGTGCCAGCACTAATAGGGTCAACACTGAAGCTTTCTTT
TRBJ1-1	NA	TRBV6-5	NA	CASSYSNRETEAFF	TGTGCCAGCAGTTACTCGAACAGGGAAACTGAAGCTTTCTTT
TRBJ2-1	NA	TRBV20-1	NA	CSAREGVNEQFF	TGCAGTGCTAGAGAGGGCGTCAATGAGCAGTTCTTC
TRBJ2-7	NA	TRBV20-1	NA	CSAREGPDEQYF	TGCAGTGCTAGAGAGGGGCCTGATGAGCAGTACTTC
TRBJ2-2	TRBD2	TRBV5-1	many	CASSYGGTSTGELFF	TGCGCCAGCAGCTATGGCGGGACTAGTACCGGGGAGCTGTTTTTT
TRBJ2-7	NA	TRBV7-9	NA	CASSSIEGTQRPYEQYF	TGTGCCAGCAGCTCCATCGAAGGGACCCAGAGGCCCTACGAGCAGTACTTC
TRBJ2-1	NA	TRBV11-2	many	CASSLVGGRSNEQFF	TGTGCCAGCAGCTTAGTTGGGGGGCGCAGCAATGAGCAGTTCTTC
TRBJ1-2	NA	TRBV7-2	NA	CASSRMGAAGEGYTF	TGTGCCAGCAGCCGAATGGGGGCAGCTGGTGAGGGCTACACCTTC
TRBJ2-1	TRBD2	TRBV11-2	many	CASSYQGTSGSRYNEQFF	TGTGCCAGCAGCTATCAAGGGACTAGCGGGAGTCGCTACAATGAGCAGTTCTTC
TRBJ1-4	TRBD1	TRBV12-3/TRBV12-4	many	CASSTRPGQREKLFF	TGTGCCAGCAGTACGCGACCGGGACAGAGGGAAAAACTGTTTTTT
TRBJ1-1	NA	TRBV2	many	CASRIRDGNTEAFF	TGTGCCAGCCGGATACGGGACGGGAACACTGAAGCTTTCTTT
TRBJ2-4	TRBD1	TRBV29-1	few	CSVVGGAGGNIQYF	TGCAGCGTTGTGGGTGGGGCAGGGGGAAACATTCAGTACTTC
TRBJ2-3	TRBD2	TRBV5-1	many	CASSERASGLGTDTQYF	TGCGCCAGCAGCGAACGCGCCTCGGGACTAGGAACAGATACGCAGTATTTT
TRBJ2-5	NA	TRBV5-1	few	CASSLEIVETQYF	TGCGCCAGCAGCTTGGAGATTGTGGAGACCCAGTACTTC
TRBJ1-5	NA	TRBV6-4	NA	CASSDRQKPKGNSNQPQHF	TGTGCCAGCAGTGACCGTCAGAAACCTAAGGGGAATAGCAATCAGCCCCAGCATTTT
TRBJ2-7	NA	TRBV11-2	many	CASSLGGGGHYEQYF	TGTGCCAGCAGCTTAGGGGGAGGGGGACACTACGAGCAGTACTTC
TRBJ2-7	TRBD1	TRBV29-1	many	CSSVEMRRDRGTYEQYF	TGCAGTAGCGTTGAAATGCGCCGGGACAGGGGAACCTACGAGCAGTACTTC
TRBJ1-1	TRBD1	TRBV25-1	many	CASKGQGLNTEAFF	TGTGCCAGCAAGGGACAGGGTTTGAACACTGAAGCTTTCTTT
TRBJ1-5	NA	TRBV6-1	few	CASRGHPSNQPQHF	TGTGCCAGCAGGGGACATCCTTCCAATCAGCCCCAGCATTTT
TRBJ2-7	TRBD1	TRBV5-1	many	CASSSRQGGNEQYF	TGCGCCAGCAGCAGTAGACAGGGGGGGAACGAGCAGTACTTC
TRBJ1-5	TRBD1	TRBV30	NA	CAWSQGAANQPQHF	TGTGCCTGGAGCCAGGGGGCGGCGAATCAGCCCCAGCATTTT
TRBJ2-3	TRBD2	TRBV11-2	many	CASSLAYGRGRDTQYF	TGTGCCAGCAGCTTAGCTTACGGGAGGGGAAGAGATACGCAGTATTTT
TRBJ1-3	NA	TRBV10-3	NA	CAISEGDTIYF	TGTGCCATCAGCGAGGGGGACACCATATATTTT
TRBJ1-5	NA	TRBV29-1	NA	CSVEGGLGQPQHF	TGCAGCGTTGAGGGGGGTCTGGGGCAGCCCCAGCATTTT
TRBJ2-7	NA	TRBV28	many	CASSVEGYEQYF	TGTGCCAGCAGTGTTGAGGGGTACGAGCAGTACTTC
TRBJ1-2	TRBD1	TRBV27	many	CASSSLTGAYGYTF	TGTGCCAGCAGTTCTCTGACAGGGGCTTATGGCTACACCTTC
TRBJ2-4	TRBD1	TRBV30	NA	CAGRQGQNIQYF	TGTGCCGGACGACAGGGTCAAAACATTCAGTACTTC
TRBJ2-5	TRBD2	TRBV27	many	CASSPSSGRALEETQYF	TGTGCCAGCAGTCCCTCTAGCGGGAGGGCCCTTGAAGAGACCCAGTACTTC